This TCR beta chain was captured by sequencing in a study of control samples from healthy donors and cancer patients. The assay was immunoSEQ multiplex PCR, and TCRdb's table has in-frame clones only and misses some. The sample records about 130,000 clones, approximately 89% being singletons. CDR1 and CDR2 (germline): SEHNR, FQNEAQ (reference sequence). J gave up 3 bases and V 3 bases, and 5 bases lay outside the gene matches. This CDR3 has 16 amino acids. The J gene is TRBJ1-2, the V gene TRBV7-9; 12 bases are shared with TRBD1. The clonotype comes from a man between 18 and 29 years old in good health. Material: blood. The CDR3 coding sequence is TGTGCCAGCAGCTTCCCCGGGACAGGGGGCGACTATGGCTACACCTTC. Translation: CASSFPGTGGDYGYTF.